This is a list of T cell receptor beta chains from one sample in a study of T cell repertoires in cytomegalovirus infection. TCRdb redid the calling of the reads with MiXCR, one entry per CDR3 protein. This table has tens of thousands of distinct CDR3 sequences, 20% to 25% appearing once. What these receptors recognize is not known. Input material: PBMCs, sequenced either directly or after in vitro stimulation (not recorded which). Receptors originate from a human donor in good health (CMV status not recorded). Some clones in this sample may be carry-over from other donors' samples. Each CDR3 is given with its conserved first and last residue. Each record gives: J gene, V gene, D gene, clone size, CDR3 protein, CDR3 DNA. The D gene is left open where the match is weak. A clone size is listed for some rows: how often the clone was seen (once, few, many), or a class if it is expanded.

>TRBJ2-3|TRBV20-1|NA|NA
CSAPPYGRSDTQYF
TGCAGTGCTCCACCCTACGGGAGATCAGATACGCAGTATTTT
>TRBJ1-2|TRBV9|NA|NA
CASSVGEILRSYGYTF
TGTGCCAGCAGCGTAGGGGAGATACTTAGGAGCTATGGCTACACCTTC
>TRBJ1-6|TRBV20-1|NA|few
CSAGGRLESPLHF
TGCAGTGCGGGGGGTAGGTTAGAATCACCCCTCCACTTT
>TRBJ1-5|TRBV5-1|NA|few
CASSLGVGSNQPQHF
TGCGCCAGCAGCTTGGGGGTTGGTAGCAATCAGCCCCAGCATTTT
>TRBJ2-3|TRBV20-1|TRBD2|NA
CSASPARLAGTDTQYF
TGCAGTGCTTCCCCAGCACGACTAGCGGGCACAGATACGCAGTATTTT
>TRBJ2-7|TRBV5-1|NA|NA
CASSLELQLYF
TGCGCCAGCAGCTTGGAACTACAACTGTACTTC
>TRBJ2-3|TRBV12-3/TRBV12-4|TRBD2|many
CASRPTSGEEDTQYF
TGTGCCAGCAGACCGACTAGCGGGGAGGAAGATACGCAGTATTTT
>TRBJ2-5|TRBV5-4|TRBD2|medium-sized
CASSWRGGLETQYF
TGTGCCAGCAGCTGGCGGGGGGGGCTCGAGACCCAGTACTTC
>TRBJ2-3|TRBV20-1|NA|few
CSASGLGAYTQYF
TGCAGTGCTAGTGGGCTGGGAGCCTATACGCAGTATTTT
>TRBJ2-5|TRBV2|NA|many
CASSETSSQETQYF
TGTGCCAGCAGTGAAACTAGCAGCCAAGAGACCCAGTACTTC
>TRBJ1-2|TRBV12-3/TRBV12-4|NA|many
CASSSARGRRDYGYTF
TGTGCCAGCAGCTCCGCCCGCGGACGGCGGGACTATGGCTACACCTTC
>TRBJ1-2|TRBV27|NA|NA
CASSLFPGEYGYTF
TGTGCCAGCAGTTTATTCCCAGGGGAGTATGGCTACACCTTC
>TRBJ1-1|TRBV7-8|NA|many
CASSLARPILRNTEAFF
TGTGCCAGCAGCTTAGCTAGACCAATTCTGAGGAACACTGAAGCTTTCTTT